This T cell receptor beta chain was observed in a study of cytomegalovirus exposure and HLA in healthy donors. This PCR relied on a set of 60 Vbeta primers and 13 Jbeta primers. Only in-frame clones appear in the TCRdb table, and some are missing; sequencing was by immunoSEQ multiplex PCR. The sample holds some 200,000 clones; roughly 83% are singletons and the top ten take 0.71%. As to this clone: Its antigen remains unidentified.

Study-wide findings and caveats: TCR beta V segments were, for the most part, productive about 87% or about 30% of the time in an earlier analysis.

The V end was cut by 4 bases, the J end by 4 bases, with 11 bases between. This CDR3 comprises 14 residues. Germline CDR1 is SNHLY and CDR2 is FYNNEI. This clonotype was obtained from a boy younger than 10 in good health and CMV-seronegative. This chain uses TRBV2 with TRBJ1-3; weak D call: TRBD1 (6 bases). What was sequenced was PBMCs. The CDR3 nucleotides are TGTGCCAGCAGTGTTGAGGGGACAGGAAACACCATATATTTT. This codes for CASSVEGTGNTIYF.